The following is a TCR beta chain sequence with its context. Its antigen is undetermined. Researchers sequenced unstimulated naive, memory, effector memory and TEMRA subsets in a few donor pairs. TCRdb keeps only in-frame clones here, not all; method: immunoSEQ multiplex PCR. The sample lists about 48,000 clones, more than 85% seen once, with less than 0.35% in the top ten. This entry comes from a study of siplizumab effects on memory and regulatory T cells. Looked up from germline, CDR1 is SGHVS and CDR2 is FNYEAQ. The CDR3 runs 16 residues. J lost 3 bases, V lost 5 bases, and 10 bases had no gene match. Overall study results and limits: Suppression by proliferating Tregs derived from siplizumab cultures was not verified. Naive T cells were seemingly more diverse than memory cells, and major contributions to the alloresponse seemed to be made by them. With siplizumab, Treg-derived clones averaged around 70% of mappable alloreactive CD4+ clones, versus around 25% in controls.

The receptor comes from a human donor in good health. The specimen was naive CD8+ T cells sorted from blood. J is TRBJ2-7 and V is TRBV7-6; 10 nucleotides align to TRBD1. This CDR3 is CASSTGQGDGFYEQYF. For the CDR3, the DNA is TGTGCCAGCAGCACCGGACAGGGGGATGGTTTCTACGAGCAGTACTTC.